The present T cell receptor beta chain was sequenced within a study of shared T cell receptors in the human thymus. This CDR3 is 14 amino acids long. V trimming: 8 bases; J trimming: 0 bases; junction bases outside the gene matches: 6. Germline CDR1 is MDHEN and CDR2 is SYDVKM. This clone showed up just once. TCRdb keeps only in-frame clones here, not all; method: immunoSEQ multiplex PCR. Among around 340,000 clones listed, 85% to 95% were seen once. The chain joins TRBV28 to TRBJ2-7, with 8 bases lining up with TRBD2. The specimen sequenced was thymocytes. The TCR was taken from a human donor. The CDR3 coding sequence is TGTGCCAGCCCGGGGGGGGACGGCTCCTACGAGCAGTACTTC. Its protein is CASPGGDGSYEQYF.